Below, 21 T cell receptor beta chains from the same sample are listed, as sequenced in a study of vaccination and CD4 T cells after COVID-19. Treatment defined: approximately nine-day PBMC culture with coronavirus spike peptide pools or control peptides (ViraFEST assay). With the Oncomine TCR Beta short-read assay, DNA from cultured CD4+ T cells was sequenced. TCRdb reanalysed the PCR reads using MiXCR and keeps one entry per CDR3 protein. The sample gives over 10,000 distinct CDR3 sequences, about 61% of which show up once; about 13% is in the top ten. These receptors' targets are unknown. The source material was CD4+ T cells from blood, cultured in vitro. The receptors derive from a human donor who had recovered from COVID-19.

This chain joins TRBV27 and TRBJ2-7; the match to TRBD1 covers 9 bases. Germline CDR1 and CDR2: MNHEY and SMNVEV (reference sequence). The length of the CDR3 is 15 residues. The ends lost 5 bases at V and 6 bases at J; junction bases unmatched: 11. The CDR3 region is CASSTRTGAFGEQYF. CDR3 DNA sequence: TGTGCCAGCAGTACAAGGACAGGGGCGTTTGGCGAGCAGTACTTC.

The chain uses TRBV30 and TRBJ1-5; TRBD1 matches at 10 bases. V shed 6 bases and J 6 bases; nucleotides not matched to a gene: 5. The CDR3 consists of 13 residues. Per germline, CDR1 GTSNPN and CDR2 SVGIG (reference sequence). CDR3 in amino acids: CACRGQGVQPQHF. The CDR3 DNA follows: TGTGCCTGCCGAGGACAGGGGGTTCAGCCCCAGCATTTT.

There are a few counts of this clonotype. V is TRBV2 and J is TRBJ2-7, with D tentatively TRBD1 or TRBD2 (5 bases each). CDR1 and CDR2 (germline): SNHLY, FYNNEI. This CDR3 spans 14 amino acids. V lost 6 bases and J 2 bases, leaving 14 bases between the germline ends. CDR3 sequence: CASRSSGGTYEQYF. The CDR3 coding sequence is TGTGCCAGCAGAAGTAGTGGGGGAACCTACGAGCAGTACTTC.

This sequence joins TRBV20-1 and TRBJ1-3; D possibly corresponds to TRBD1 (5 bases). The CDR3 is 16 amino acids. Trimming removed 6 bases at V and 0 bases at J, with 18 bases between. Germline CDR1 is DFQATT and CDR2 is SNEGSKA (reference sequence). The chain's CDR3 is CSASSGGGGSGNTIYF. The CDR3 DNA reads as TGCAGTGCGTCAAGCGGGGGAGGAGGCTCTGGAAACACCATATATTTT.

This clonotype was seen a handful of times. The chain carries TRBV20-1 and TRBJ1-2; tentatively, D is TRBD1 (5 bases). This CDR3 has 14 amino acids. Germline loops: CDR1 DFQATT, CDR2 SNEGSKA (reference sequence). V lost 5 bases and J 5 bases, leaving 18 bases between the germline ends. CDR3 protein: CSASEGSSSYGYTF. CDR3 coding DNA: TGCAGTGCTTCGGAGGGGTCCTCCTCATATGGCTACACCTTC.

This chain's CDR3 is CASSLTGANEQFF. DNA of the CDR3: TGTGCCAGCAGCTTGACAGGGGCGAATGAGCAGTTCTTC. The rearrangement uses TRBV7-3 and TRBJ2-1, with 8 bases that match TRBD1. This CDR3 region has 13 residues. The germline CDR1 and CDR2 sequences are SGHTA and FQGTGA. The V and J ends lost 3 bases and 7 bases, in that order; junction bases with no gene match: 2.

V usage is TRBV5-8 and J usage is TRBJ2-1, with no clear D. Trimming stripped 2 bases from V and 9 bases from J, with 12 bases between. CDR3 length equals 13 residues. CDR1 is SGHTS, CDR2 YDEGEE, per germline. The CDR3 DNA reads as TGTGCCAGCAGCTTCAGGCTTTTGACTGAGCAGTTCTTC. This translates into CASSFRLLTEQFF.

This chain uses TRBV20-1 with TRBJ2-2; 8 bases fit TRBD1. The V segment lost 2 bases and the J segment 6 bases; nucleotides outside the gene matches: 5. The CDR3 spans 14 residues. The germline gives CDR1 DFQATT, CDR2 SNEGSKA (reference sequence). The CDR3 sequence is CSARQGAEAGELFF. CDR3 bases: TGCAGTGCTAGACAGGGGGCTGAAGCCGGGGAGCTGTTTTTT.

This clonotype turned up a few times. CDR3 loop: CASSGAYTEAFF. CDR3 coding DNA: TGTGCCAGCAGCGGGGCGTACACTGAAGCTTTCTTT. The chain combines TRBV6-2 or TRBV6-3 with TRBJ1-1; possible D gene TRBD1, 5 bases. Germline values: CDR1 MNHEY, CDR2 SVGEGT. The CDR3 spans 12 residues. Trimming pared 6 bases from V and 3 bases from J, leaving 8 bases between.

This clonotype was detected a few times. V usage is TRBV12-3 or TRBV12-4 and J usage is TRBJ1-5; D might be TRBD1 (5 bases). The CDR3 runs 15 residues. Trimming removed 4 bases from V and 2 bases from J, with 12 bases in between. This chain's CDR3 is CASSSRGRGNQPQHF. The CDR3, as DNA: TGTGCCAGCAGTTCCCGGGGGAGGGGCAATCAGCCCCAGCATTTT.

The rearrangement links TRBV30 to TRBJ2-1; TRBD2 aligns across 8 bases. Trimming took 2 bases from V and 4 from J; bases not matched to a gene: 13. The CDR3 extends over 17 amino acids. The germline V gene encodes CDR1 GTSNPN and CDR2 SVGIG (reference sequence). The CDR3 sequence is CAWSPLAGGGGYNEQFF. The CDR3 DNA follows: TGTGCCTGGAGTCCCCTGGCGGGAGGTGGGGGTTACAATGAGCAGTTCTTC.

V usage is TRBV19 and J usage is TRBJ1-5; possibly TRBD1 for D (5 bases). Germline CDR1 and CDR2: LNHDA and SQIVND (reference sequence). The CDR3 has 16 residues. Trimming cost V 6 bases and J 0 bases, with 15 bases left between them. The CDR3 region has the DNA TGTGCCAGTAGAATGGGGCGGCTGTATAGCAATCAGCCCCAGCATTTT. This translates into CASRMGRLYSNQPQHF.

This clonotype has a single count. The J gene is TRBJ2-5, the V gene TRBV4-1; D ambiguous. Deletions cut 0 bases from V and 4 bases from J, with 9 bases between. The germline gives CDR1 MGHRA, CDR2 YSYEKL. CDR3 length: 14 residues. Written as DNA, the CDR3 is TGCGCCAGCAGCCAAGATAGCAGCCGAGAGACCCAGTACTTC. Translating gives CASSQDSSRETQYF.

The rearrangement uses TRBV6-1 and TRBJ1-2; 7 bases match TRBD1. Trimming took 6 bases from V and 0 from J; bases not matched to a gene: 10. The CDR3 is 16 amino acids. Germline values: CDR1 MNHNS, CDR2 SASEGT. The CDR3 protein is CASRDDRVGANYGYTF. The CDR3 DNA reads TGTGCCAGCAGAGACGACAGGGTGGGAGCTAACTATGGCTACACCTTC.

V and J are TRBV19 and TRBJ2-5; 7 nucleotides line up with TRBD1. This CDR3 contains 13 residues. Per germline, CDR1 LNHDA and CDR2 SQIVND (reference sequence). Trimming took 5 bases from V and 5 from J; bases not matched to a gene: 5. CDR3 nucleotides: TGTGCCAGTAGTCGACAGGGCTGGGAGACCCAGTACTTC. Protein: CASSRQGWETQYF.

This chain uses TRBV27 with TRBJ2-7, with 7 nucleotides matching TRBD1. The germline V gene encodes CDR1 MNHEY and CDR2 SMNVEV (reference sequence). V was pared by 6 bases and J by 1 base, with 12 bases of the junction left unmatched. This CDR3 comprises 16 residues. Here the CDR3 reads CASRKSRGTPSYEQYF. CDR3 coding DNA: TGTGCCAGCAGGAAGAGCAGGGGGACCCCTTCCTACGAGCAGTACTTC.

This chain connects TRBV30 to TRBJ2-2, with TRBD2 as a possible D gene (6 bases). This CDR3 spans 15 amino acids. V was trimmed by 5 bases and J by 2 bases, leaving 15 bases between them. CDR1 and CDR2 (germline): GTSNPN, SVGIG (reference sequence). The CDR3 DNA reads as TGTGCCTGGGGTCGCCCGGGACTCAACACCGGGGAGCTGTTTTTT. It specifies CAWGRPGLNTGELFF. The full variable domain, with the rest looked up from reference TRBV30 and TRBJ2-2, is SQTIHQWPATLVQPVGSPLSLECTVEGTSNPNLYWYRQAAGRGLQLLFYSVGIGQISSEVPQNLSASRPQDRQFILSSKKLLLSDSGFYLCAWGRPGLNTGELFFGEGSRLTVL.

The V and J genes are TRBV18 and TRBJ2-7; TRBD1 agrees at 7 bases. This CDR3 has 13 amino acids. The V gene end was trimmed by 6 bases and the J gene end by 4 bases; junction bases not matched to a gene: 6. Germline CDR1 reads KGHSH; CDR2 reads LQKENI. The CDR3 spells CASSTGTEYEQYF. CDR3 nucleotides: TGTGCCAGCTCTACCGGGACAGAGTACGAGCAGTACTTC. Filled out from reference TRBV18 and TRBJ2-7, the complete variable domain reads NAGVMQNPRHLVRRRGQEARLRCSPMKGHSHVYWYRQLPEEGLKFMVYLQKENIIDESGMPKERFSAEFPKEGPSILRIQQVVRGDSAAYFCASSTGTEYEQYFGPGTRLTVT.

This rearrangement joins TRBV28 to TRBJ2-7; 10 bases align to TRBD2. With V trimmed by 6 bases and J by 3 bases, 11 bases remained unmatched. Looked up from germline, CDR1 is MDHEN and CDR2 is SYDVKM. CDR3 length: 16 residues. The DNA for the CDR3 is TGTGCCAGCAGCGCCGACGGACTAGCGGTCTTCTACGAGCAGTACTTC. Amino acid sequence: CASSADGLAVFYEQYF.

The rearrangement joins TRBV6-1 to TRBJ2-4, with 11 bases aligning to TRBD2. V dropped 7 bases and J dropped 9; count of bases not matched to a gene: 14. The germline V gene has CDR1 MNHNS and CDR2 SASEGT. There are 16 residues in the CDR3. The CDR3 spells CASNPVSGRAGGIQYF. DNA for the CDR3: TGTGCCAGCAATCCGGTTAGCGGGAGGGCCGGTGGCATTCAGTACTTC.

The chain links TRBV19 to TRBJ1-2, with 7 nucleotides matching TRBD1. The CDR3 has 15 amino acids. With V trimmed by 4 bases and J by 5 bases, 10 bases remained unmatched. Germline values: CDR1 LNHDA, CDR2 SQIVND (reference sequence). This chain's CDR3 is CASSTDRWSGYGYTF. The CDR3 region has the DNA TGTGCCAGTAGTACGGACAGGTGGTCTGGTTATGGCTACACCTTC.